Presented here are 32 T cell receptor beta chains from one specimen sequenced in a study of CD8 T cells in Susac syndrome (dated 2019 in TCRdb). Libraries came from the immunoSEQ multiplex PCR assay. RNA was extracted using the RNeasy kit, and about 0.45 to 1 ug of the RNA was reverse transcribed with random hexamers. TCRdb reprocessed the public reads (quality trimming at Q25 with fastp, clone calling with MiXCR) and kept in-frame beta chains. Identical CDR3 protein sequences are pooled into one entry, listed with their most common genes and DNA. Present in this sample are some 170,000 distinct CDR3 sequences, around 96% of which were seen just once. The ten largest make up approximately 0.098% of the sample. Sequencing was done on a sample of CD4+ T cells from PBMCs. The receptors stem from a human donor in good health.

The rearrangement links TRBV29-1 to TRBJ2-2; D gene ambiguous. Germline V gives CDR1 SQVTM, CDR2 ANQGSEA. CDR3 length: 14 residues. V was trimmed by 4 bases and J by 2 bases, leaving 11 bases between them. The CDR3 nucleotides read TGCAGCGTTGTTGGCACCCTTAACACCGGGGAGCTGTTTTTT. It specifies CSVVGTLNTGELFF.

The chain combines TRBV29-1 with TRBJ2-1; 8 bases match TRBD2. The CDR3 contains 14 residues. Germline V gives CDR1 SQVTM, CDR2 ANQGSEA. The J segment lost 5 bases and the V segment lost 7 bases, leaving 10 bases of the junction unmatched. The CDR3 is CSAGTGGTNNEQFF. The CDR3 DNA sequence: TGCAGCGCGGGCACGGGAGGGACAAACAATGAGCAGTTCTTC.

V and J are TRBV20-1 and TRBJ2-1; D is unclear. The germline gives CDR1 DFQATT, CDR2 SNEGSKA (reference sequence). The CDR3 is made up of 11 amino acids. V lost 1 base, J lost 6 bases, and 4 bases lay in between. In nucleotides, the CDR3 is TGCAGTGCTAGAGTAGCCAATGAGCAGTTCTTC. Amino acid sequence: CSARVANEQFF.

The V call is TRBV18, the J call TRBJ1-5, with TRBD1 matching 9 bases. In germline, CDR1 is KGHSH, CDR2 LQKENI. Trimming at V came to 6 bases and at J to 7 bases, leaving 10 bases not matched to a gene. This CDR3 is 15 amino acids long. CDR3 coding DNA: TGTGCCAGCTCGGAACAGGGGGCGCGGGTCCAGCCCCAGCATTTT. Translation gives CASSEQGARVQPQHF.

The V gene is TRBV27, the J gene TRBJ2-1; 11 bases are a match to TRBD2. V gave up 5 bases and J gave up 3 bases; unmatched junction bases: 0. This CDR3 has 14 residues. Germline V gene sequence: CDR1 MNHEY, CDR2 SMNVEV (reference sequence). CDR3 nucleotide sequence: TGTGCCAGCAGTACTAGCGGGGGCTACAATGAGCAGTTCTTC. Amino acids: CASSTSGGYNEQFF.

The chain combines TRBV20-1 with TRBJ2-3, with TRBD2 identical over 9 bases. CDR3 length: 17 amino acids. Per germline, CDR1 DFQATT and CDR2 SNEGSKA (reference sequence). V dropped 2 bases and J dropped 0; count of bases not matched to a gene: 9. This CDR3 is CSARFRGGVSSTDTQYF. Written as DNA, the CDR3 is TGCAGTGCTAGATTCCGCGGGGGGGTTTCGAGCACAGATACGCAGTATTTT.

J is TRBJ2-3 and V is TRBV29-1; 7 bases align to TRBD2. Trimming cost V 5 bases and J 5 bases; bases outside gene matches: 10. Per germline, CDR1 SQVTM and CDR2 ANQGSEA. This CDR3 is built from 14 residues. CDR3 sequence reads: CSVLRAGRGDTQYF. For the CDR3, the DNA is TGCAGCGTTCTCCGGGCAGGGAGGGGAGATACGCAGTATTTT.

This clonotype is a singleton in its sample. The chain recombines TRBV28 with TRBJ2-4, with D tentatively TRBD1 or TRBD2 (7 bases each). Germline lookup yields CDR1 MDHEN and CDR2 SYDVKM. The CDR3 totals 15 residues. The V end lost 8 bases, the J end lost 1 base, and 15 bases lay between the germline ends. CDR3 DNA: TGTGCCAGCTCCGGGGAGGGGGCTGCCAAAAACATTCAGTACTTC. Translating it yields CASSGEGAAKNIQYF. Filled out from reference TRBV28 and TRBJ2-4, the complete variable domain reads DVKVTQSSRYLVKRTGEKVFLECVQDMDHENMFWYRQDPGLGLRLIYFSYDVKMKEKGDIPEGYSVSREKKERFSLILESASTNQTSMYLCASSGEGAAKNIQYFGAGTRLSVL.

In DNA, the CDR3 is TGTGCCAGCAGTGCATGGGGACTCCTCCCGGATACGCAGTATTTT. Amino acids: CASSAWGLLPDTQYF. This chain uses TRBV25-1 with TRBJ2-3; perhaps TRBD2 as D (6 bases). Germline values: CDR1 MGHDK, CDR2 SYGVNS. Trimming took 4 bases from V and 6 from J, leaving 17 bases between them. The CDR3 has 15 residues.

The chain has TRBV6-5 and TRBJ2-7; 9 bases map to TRBD2. Germline CDR1 and CDR2: MNHEY and SVGAGI. J was trimmed by 0 bases and V by 4 bases; bases with no gene match: 4. The CDR3 sequence is 15 residues long. The CDR3: CASSLSGRSSYEQYF. The CDR3 coding sequence is TGTGCCAGCAGTTTAAGCGGGAGGTCCTCCTACGAGCAGTACTTC.

This clonotype was recorded only once. The chain employs TRBV6-2 or TRBV6-3 and TRBJ2-1; D may correspond to TRBD1 or TRBD2 (5 bases each). Germline V gene sequence: CDR1 MNHEY, CDR2 SVGEGT. Between the trimmed V and J ends, which lost 2 bases and 9 bases, there was a span of 14 bases. The CDR3 covers 14 residues. CDR3 sequence (DNA): TGTGCCAGCAGTTACGTTTCGTGGGACCCTGAGCAGTTCTTC. The encoded protein is CASSYVSWDPEQFF.

The chain has TRBV7-2 and TRBJ2-2; D gene ambiguous. Trimming took off 4 bases at V and 7 bases at J, with 10 bases between the two ends. The CDR3 spans 13 residues. The germline CDR1 and CDR2 sequences are SGHTA and FQGNSA. The CDR3 DNA reads TGTGCCAGCAGCTCATATGGTGTCGGGGAGCTGTTTTTT. Encoded protein: CASSSYGVGELFF.

The chain combines TRBV30 with TRBJ2-5; 8 positions agree with TRBD1. This CDR3 region has 16 residues. Trimming took 1 base from V and 4 from J; bases not matched to a gene: 11. Germline V gene lookup returns CDR1 GTSNPN and CDR2 SVGIG (reference sequence). The CDR3 sequence is CAWSAPNAGGRETQYF. CDR3 DNA: TGTGCCTGGAGTGCGCCCAACGCAGGGGGCAGAGAGACCCAGTACTTC.

The genes are TRBV20-1 and TRBJ2-1; 12 bases are shared with TRBD2. Germline-derived CDR1 and CDR2 are DFQATT and SNEGSKA (reference sequence). This CDR3 contains 17 residues. V was pared by 7 bases and J by 2 bases, with 12 bases of the junction left unmatched. The CDR3 DNA sequence: TGCAGTGTCGACGATCGGACTAGCGGGAATACCTACAATGAGCAGTTCTTC. Residues: CSVDDRTSGNTYNEQFF.

The chain has TRBV14 and TRBJ2-7, with 10 bases matching TRBD1. Losses at the gene ends were 2 bases for V and 3 bases for J; bases not matched to a gene: 10. Germline V gene sequence: CDR1 SGHDN, CDR2 FVKESK. This CDR3 has 17 residues. The CDR3 sequence: CASSQLGTGDTDYEQYF. The CDR3 DNA reads as TGTGCCAGCAGCCAATTAGGGACAGGGGATACCGACTACGAGCAGTACTTC.

This clonotype was found once. The chain combines TRBV3-1 with TRBJ2-1, with unresolved D. The CDR3 consists of 13 residues. Germline-derived CDR1 and CDR2 are LGHDT and YNNKEL (reference sequence). V lost 0 bases, J lost 8 bases, and 8 bases lay in between. The CDR3 nucleotides are TGTGCCAGCAGCCAAGATTTGTGGGATGAGCAGTTCTTC. It specifies CASSQDLWDEQFF.

The J gene is TRBJ1-1, the V gene TRBV6-5, with a possible D match to TRBD1 (6 bases). V was cut by 0 bases and J by 6 bases, with 11 bases left in between. Germline V gene sequence: CDR1 MNHEY, CDR2 SVGAGI. CDR3 length equals 14 residues. The CDR3 sequence: CASSYSPGAPEAFF. The CDR3 DNA reads TGTGCCAGCAGTTACTCGCCAGGGGCCCCTGAAGCTTTCTTT.

V and J are TRBV7-9 and TRBJ2-7, with D uncertain. CDR3 length: 14 amino acids. Germline V gives CDR1 SEHNR, CDR2 FQNEAQ (reference sequence). With 2 bases removed from V and 2 bases from J, the gap between germline ends came to 10 bases. The CDR3 coding sequence is TGTGCCAGCAGCTTAACACGACTGGCCTACGAGCAGTACTTC. Amino acid sequence: CASSLTRLAYEQYF. Supplemented by reference TRBV7-9 and TRBJ2-7, the full variable domain reads DTGVSQNPRHKITKRGQNVTFRCDPISEHNRLYWYRQTLGQGPEFLTYFQNEAQLEKSRLLSDRFSAERPKGSFSTLEIQRTEQGDSAMYLCASSLTRLAYEQYFGPGTRLTVT.

This chain links TRBV29-1 with TRBJ1-5; D not resolved. Germline V gene lookup returns CDR1 SQVTM and CDR2 ANQGSEA. V lost 2 bases and J 5 bases, leaving 13 bases between the germline ends. This CDR3 has 14 amino acids. The CDR3 here is CSVETGLLDQPQHF. CDR3 bases: TGCAGCGTTGAAACGGGGTTGCTCGATCAGCCCCAGCATTTT.

The V and J genes are TRBV20-1 and TRBJ2-5; 11 nucleotides align to TRBD2. J gave up 5 bases and V 5 bases, and 7 bases lay outside the gene matches. CDR3 length: 14 amino acids. CDR1 is DFQATT, CDR2 SNEGSKA, per germline (reference sequence). The CDR3 is CSAVSGRAGETQYF. CDR3 in DNA: TGCAGTGCTGTTAGCGGGAGGGCCGGGGAGACCCAGTACTTC.

The CDR3 reads CASSQTSGEQFF. The DNA for the CDR3 is TGTGCCAGCAGCCAAACAAGCGGGGAGCAGTTCTTC. This sequence joins TRBV7-2 and TRBJ2-1; a possible D gene is TRBD2 (6 bases). This CDR3 has 12 residues. Per the germline V gene, CDR1 is SGHTA and CDR2 is FQGNSA. V was cut by 5 bases and J by 10 bases, with 12 bases left in between.

The V gene is TRBV20-1, the J gene TRBJ1-2, with TRBD1 as a possible D gene (6 bases). In germline, CDR1 is DFQATT, CDR2 SNEGSKA (reference sequence). The CDR3 sequence is 13 residues long. The CDR3 here is CADITGRNYGYTF. CDR3 DNA sequence: TGCGCAGACATTACAGGGCGCAACTATGGCTACACCTTC.

This chain uses TRBV14 with TRBJ2-7; D unclear. Per germline, CDR1 SGHDN and CDR2 FVKESK. Trimming pared 3 bases from V and 4 bases from J, leaving 7 bases between. The CDR3 runs to 12 residues. DNA of the CDR3: TGTGCCAGCAGCCAGCCATCTTACGAGCAGTACTTC. It translates to CASSQPSYEQYF.

This clonotype occurred once. The CDR3, as DNA: TGCAGCGTTCGGACAGGGGAGGAGTATGGCTACACCTTC. It codes for CSVRTGEEYGYTF. J is TRBJ1-2 and V is TRBV29-1, with 9 bases aligning to TRBD1. CDR1 and CDR2 (germline): SQVTM, ANQGSEA. The ends lost 5 bases at V and 5 bases at J; junction bases unmatched: 6. CDR3 length equals 13 residues.

The genes are TRBV11-1 and TRBJ2-1, with D unresolved. CDR3 length equals 13 residues. Between the trimmed V and J ends, which lost 1 base and 4 bases, there was a span of 5 bases. Germline V CDR1 and CDR2: SGHAT, FQDESV (reference sequence). CDR3 region: CASSLGWYNEQFF. The CDR3 region has the DNA TGTGCCAGCAGCTTAGGCTGGTACAATGAGCAGTTCTTC.

The chain is built from TRBV29-1 and TRBJ2-2, with D possibly being TRBD1 or TRBD2 (6 bases each). V was cut by 7 bases and J by 7 bases, with 16 bases left in between. Germline V gene sequence: CDR1 SQVTM, CDR2 ANQGSEA. The CDR3 length is 13 residues. CDR3 DNA: TGCAGCGCGAGGAAACAGGGAGGCGGGGAGCTGTTTTTT. Its translation is CSARKQGGGELFF.

This clonotype was seen once. This chain links TRBV11-1 with TRBJ2-3, with D possibly TRBD2 on 6 matching bases. From germline, CDR1 is SGHAT and CDR2 FQDESV (reference sequence). CDR3 length: 15 residues. The germline V and J ends were trimmed by 7 bases and 4 bases, with 18 bases remaining between them. CDR3 amino acids: CASTGRARTSDTQYF. In nucleotides, the CDR3 is TGTGCCAGCACCGGGAGAGCGCGTACCTCAGATACGCAGTATTTT.

This chain joins TRBV6-1 and TRBJ2-1; 14 bases line up with TRBD2. J lost 7 bases, V lost 6 bases, and 8 bases had no gene match. This CDR3 region has 16 residues. Germline V gene lookup returns CDR1 MNHNS and CDR2 SASEGT. DNA for the CDR3: TGTGCCAGCAGAAAACCGGGACTAGCGGGAGAAAATGAGCAGTTCTTC. Amino acids: CASRKPGLAGENEQFF.

The chain joins TRBV30 to TRBJ2-1; 12 bases fit TRBD2. With V trimmed by 4 bases and J by 4 bases, 2 bases remained unmatched. The CDR3 is 14 residues long. CDR1 and CDR2 from the germline V gene are GTSNPN and SVGIG (reference sequence). The CDR3 reads CAWIGTSGYNEQFF. For the CDR3, the DNA is TGTGCCTGGATCGGGACTAGCGGGTACAATGAGCAGTTCTTC.

This sequence joins TRBV6-2 or TRBV6-3 and TRBJ2-7, with 7 bases identical to TRBD2. V shed 2 bases and J 9 bases; nucleotides not matched to a gene: 13. The germline V gene encodes CDR1 MNHEY and CDR2 SVGEGT. The CDR3 loop spans 15 amino acids. Here the CDR3 reads CASSYTGRSPVGQYF. Here the CDR3 DNA reads TGTGCCAGCAGTTACACCGGGAGGAGCCCCGTTGGGCAGTACTTC.

The chain recombines TRBV6-2 or TRBV6-3 with TRBJ2-2; TRBD1 might be the D (5 bases). With 6 bases removed from V and 1 base from J, the gap between germline ends came to 6 bases. Looked up from germline, CDR1 is MNHEY and CDR2 is SVGEGT. The CDR3 runs 13 residues. CDR3 region: CASRQVNTGELFF. The CDR3 nucleotides are TGTGCCAGCAGACAGGTGAACACCGGGGAGCTGTTTTTT.

This chain joins TRBV5-6 and TRBJ2-1; 9 bases line up with TRBD1. In germline, CDR1 is SGHDT, CDR2 YYEEEE. V shed 4 bases and J 2 bases; nucleotides not matched to a gene: 7. CDR3 size: 16 residues. CDR3: CASSRGTGTTYNEQFF. CDR3 in DNA: TGTGCCAGCAGCCGAGGGACAGGGACTACCTACAATGAGCAGTTCTTC.